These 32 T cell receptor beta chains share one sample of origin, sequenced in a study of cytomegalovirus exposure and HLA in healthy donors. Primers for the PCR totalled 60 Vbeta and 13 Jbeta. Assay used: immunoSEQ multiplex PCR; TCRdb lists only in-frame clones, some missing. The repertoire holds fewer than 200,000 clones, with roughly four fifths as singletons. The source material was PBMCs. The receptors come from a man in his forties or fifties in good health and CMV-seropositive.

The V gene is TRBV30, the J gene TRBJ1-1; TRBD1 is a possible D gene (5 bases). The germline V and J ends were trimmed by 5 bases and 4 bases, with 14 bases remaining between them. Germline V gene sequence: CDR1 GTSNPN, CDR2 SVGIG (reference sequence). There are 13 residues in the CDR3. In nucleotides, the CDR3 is TGTGCCTGGTGTTATGGGGGGGTCACTGAAGCTTTCTTT. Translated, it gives CAWCYGGVTEAFF. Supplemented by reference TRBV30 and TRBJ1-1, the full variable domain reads SQTIHQWPATLVQPVGSPLSLECTVEGTSNPNLYWYRQAAGRGLQLLFYSVGIGQISSEVPQNLSASRPQDRQFILSSKKLLLSDSGFYLCAWCYGGVTEAFFGQGTRLTVV.

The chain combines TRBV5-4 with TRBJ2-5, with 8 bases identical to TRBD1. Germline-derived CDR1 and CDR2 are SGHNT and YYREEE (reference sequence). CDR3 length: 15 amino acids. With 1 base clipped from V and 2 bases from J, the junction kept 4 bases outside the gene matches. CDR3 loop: CASSLRQGIQETQYF. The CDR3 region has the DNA TGTGCCAGCAGCTTGAGACAGGGGATACAAGAGACCCAGTACTTC.

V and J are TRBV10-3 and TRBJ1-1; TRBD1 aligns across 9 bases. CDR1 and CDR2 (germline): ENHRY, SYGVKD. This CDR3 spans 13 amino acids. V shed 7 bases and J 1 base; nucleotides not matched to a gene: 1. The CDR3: CAIKDRGNTEAFF. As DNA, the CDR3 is TGTGCCATCAAGGACAGGGGGAACACTGAAGCTTTCTTT.

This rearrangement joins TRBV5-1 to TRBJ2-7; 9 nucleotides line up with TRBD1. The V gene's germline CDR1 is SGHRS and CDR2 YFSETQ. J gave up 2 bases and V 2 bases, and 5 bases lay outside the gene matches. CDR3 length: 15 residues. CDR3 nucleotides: TGCGCCAGCAGCTTAGAGGGGACAGGGACCTACGAGCAGTACTTC. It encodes CASSLEGTGTYEQYF.

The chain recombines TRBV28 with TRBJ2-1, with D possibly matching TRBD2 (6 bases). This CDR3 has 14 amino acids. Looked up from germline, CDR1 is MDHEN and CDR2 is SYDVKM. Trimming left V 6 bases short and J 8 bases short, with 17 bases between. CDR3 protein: CASSEMRGYDEQFF. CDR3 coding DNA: TGTGCCAGCAGCGAGATGCGGGGTTACGATGAGCAGTTCTTC.

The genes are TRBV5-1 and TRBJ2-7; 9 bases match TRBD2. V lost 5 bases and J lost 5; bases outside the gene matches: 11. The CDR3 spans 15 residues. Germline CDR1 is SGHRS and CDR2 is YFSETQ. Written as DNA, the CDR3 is TGCGCCAGCAGGGATGGTATAGCGGGGGCGGACGAGCAGTACTTC. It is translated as CASRDGIAGADEQYF.

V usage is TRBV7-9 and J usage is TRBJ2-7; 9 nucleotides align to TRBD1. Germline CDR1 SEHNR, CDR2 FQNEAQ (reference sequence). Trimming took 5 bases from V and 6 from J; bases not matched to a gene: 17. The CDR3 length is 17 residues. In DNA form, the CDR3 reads TGTGCCAGCAGCCAACCCCCGGGACAGGGAGGAAGACGCGAGCAGTACTTC. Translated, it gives CASSQPPGQGGRREQYF.

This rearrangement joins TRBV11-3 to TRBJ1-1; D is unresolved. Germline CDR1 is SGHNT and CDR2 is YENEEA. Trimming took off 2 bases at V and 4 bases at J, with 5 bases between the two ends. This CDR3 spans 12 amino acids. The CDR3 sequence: CASSLPGTEAFF. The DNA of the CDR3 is TGTGCCAGCAGCTTACCAGGCACTGAAGCTTTCTTT. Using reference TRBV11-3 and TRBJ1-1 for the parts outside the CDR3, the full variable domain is EAGVVQSPRYKIIEKKQPVAFWCNPISGHNTLYWYLQNLGQGPELLIRYENEEAVDDSQLPKDRFSAERLKGVDSTLKIQPAELGDSAVYLCASSLPGTEAFFGQGTRLTVV.

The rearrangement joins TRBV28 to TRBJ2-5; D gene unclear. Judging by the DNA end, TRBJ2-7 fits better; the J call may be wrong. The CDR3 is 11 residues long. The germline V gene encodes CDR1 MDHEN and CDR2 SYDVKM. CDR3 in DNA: TGTGCCAGCAGTGTAGCCTACGAGCAGTACTTC. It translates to CASSVAYEQYF.

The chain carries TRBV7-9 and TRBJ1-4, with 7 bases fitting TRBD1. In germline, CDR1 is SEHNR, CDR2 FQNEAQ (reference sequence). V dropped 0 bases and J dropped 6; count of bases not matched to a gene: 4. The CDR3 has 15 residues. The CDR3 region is CASSLAGDSYEKLFF. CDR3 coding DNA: TGTGCCAGCAGCTTAGCTGGGGACAGTTATGAAAAACTGTTTTTT.

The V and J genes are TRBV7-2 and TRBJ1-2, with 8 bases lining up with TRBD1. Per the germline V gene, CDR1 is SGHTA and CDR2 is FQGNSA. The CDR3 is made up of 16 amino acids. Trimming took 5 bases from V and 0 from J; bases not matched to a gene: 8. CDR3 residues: CASSPRTGSPNYGYTF. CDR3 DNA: TGTGCCAGCAGCCCAAGGACAGGGAGCCCTAACTATGGCTACACCTTC.

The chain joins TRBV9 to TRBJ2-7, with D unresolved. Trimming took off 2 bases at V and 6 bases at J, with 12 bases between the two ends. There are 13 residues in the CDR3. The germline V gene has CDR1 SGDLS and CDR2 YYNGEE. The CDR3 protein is CASSVSVTGEQYF. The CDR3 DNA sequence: TGTGCCAGCAGCGTCTCCGTCACGGGCGAGCAGTACTTC.

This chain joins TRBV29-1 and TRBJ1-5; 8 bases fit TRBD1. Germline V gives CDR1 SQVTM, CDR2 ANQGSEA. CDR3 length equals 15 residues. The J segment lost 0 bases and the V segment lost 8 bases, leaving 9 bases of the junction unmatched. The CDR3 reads CSSEGQGFSNQPQHF. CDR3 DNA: TGCAGCTCTGAAGGACAGGGATTTAGCAATCAGCCCCAGCATTTT.

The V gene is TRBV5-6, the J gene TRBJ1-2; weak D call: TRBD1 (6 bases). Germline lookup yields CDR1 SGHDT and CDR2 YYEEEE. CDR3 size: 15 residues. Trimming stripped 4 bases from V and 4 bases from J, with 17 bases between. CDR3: CASSERGRGSYGYTF. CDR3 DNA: TGTGCCAGCAGCGAACGGGGGCGCGGGAGCTATGGCTACACCTTC. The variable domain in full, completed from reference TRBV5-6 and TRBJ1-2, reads DAGVTQSPTHLIKTRGQQVTLRCSPKSGHDTVSWYQQALGQGPQFIFQYYEEEERQRGNFPDRFSGHQFPNYSSELNVNALLLGDSALYLCASSERGRGSYGYTFGSGTRLTVV.

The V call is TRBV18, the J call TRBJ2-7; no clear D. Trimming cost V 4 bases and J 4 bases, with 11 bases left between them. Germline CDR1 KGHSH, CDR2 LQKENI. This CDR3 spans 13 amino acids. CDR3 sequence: CASSLARWYEQYF. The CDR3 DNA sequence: TGTGCCAGCTCACTCGCCAGGTGGTACGAGCAGTACTTC.

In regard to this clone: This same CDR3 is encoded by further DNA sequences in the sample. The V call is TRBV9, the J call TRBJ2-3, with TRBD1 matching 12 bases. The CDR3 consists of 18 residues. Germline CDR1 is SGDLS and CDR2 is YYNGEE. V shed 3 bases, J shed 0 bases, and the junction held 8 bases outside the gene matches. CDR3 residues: CASSALPGQGASTDTQYF. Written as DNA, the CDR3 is TGTGCCAGCAGCGCCTTACCGGGACAGGGGGCGAGCACAGATACGCAGTATTTT.

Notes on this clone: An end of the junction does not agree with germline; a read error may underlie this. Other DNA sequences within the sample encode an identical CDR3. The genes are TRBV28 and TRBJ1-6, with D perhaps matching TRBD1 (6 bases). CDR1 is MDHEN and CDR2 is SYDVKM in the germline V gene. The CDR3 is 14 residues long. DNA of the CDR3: TGTGCCAGCAGTGTGGGACAAAGGGATTCACCCCTTCACTTT. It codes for CASSVGQRDSPLHF.

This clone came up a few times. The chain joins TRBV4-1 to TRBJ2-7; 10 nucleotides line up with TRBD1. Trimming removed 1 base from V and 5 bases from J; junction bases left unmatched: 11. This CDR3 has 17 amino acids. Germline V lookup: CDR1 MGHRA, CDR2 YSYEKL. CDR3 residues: CASSQGARQGARNEQYF. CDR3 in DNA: TGCGCCAGCAGCCAAGGAGCCCGACAGGGGGCGCGGAACGAGCAGTACTTC.

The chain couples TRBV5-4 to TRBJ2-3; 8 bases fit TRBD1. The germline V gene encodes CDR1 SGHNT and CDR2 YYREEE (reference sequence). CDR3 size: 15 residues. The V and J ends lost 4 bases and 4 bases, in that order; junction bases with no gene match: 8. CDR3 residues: CASSQGQGPSDTQYF. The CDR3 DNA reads TGTGCCAGCAGCCAAGGACAGGGACCCTCAGATACGCAGTATTTT.

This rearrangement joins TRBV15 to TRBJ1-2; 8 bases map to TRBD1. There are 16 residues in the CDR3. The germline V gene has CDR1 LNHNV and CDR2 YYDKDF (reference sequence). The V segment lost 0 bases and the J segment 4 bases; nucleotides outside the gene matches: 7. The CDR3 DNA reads TGTGCCACCAGCAGAGACCGGACAGGGCGACCCTATGGCTACACCTTC. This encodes CATSRDRTGRPYGYTF.

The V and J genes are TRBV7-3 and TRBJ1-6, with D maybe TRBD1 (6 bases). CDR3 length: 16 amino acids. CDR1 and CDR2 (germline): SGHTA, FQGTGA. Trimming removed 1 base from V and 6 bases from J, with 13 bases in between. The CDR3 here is CASSLNPQGRNSPLHF. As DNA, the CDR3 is TGTGCCAGCAGCTTAAACCCACAGGGTCGTAATTCACCCCTCCACTTT.

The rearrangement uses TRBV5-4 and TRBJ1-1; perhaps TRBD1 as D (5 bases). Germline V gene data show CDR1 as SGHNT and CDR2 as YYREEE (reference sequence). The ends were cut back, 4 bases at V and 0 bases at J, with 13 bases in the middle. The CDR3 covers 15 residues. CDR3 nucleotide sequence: TGTGCCAGCAGCGCTGGCGGACACCTGAACACTGAAGCTTTCTTT. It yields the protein CASSAGGHLNTEAFF.

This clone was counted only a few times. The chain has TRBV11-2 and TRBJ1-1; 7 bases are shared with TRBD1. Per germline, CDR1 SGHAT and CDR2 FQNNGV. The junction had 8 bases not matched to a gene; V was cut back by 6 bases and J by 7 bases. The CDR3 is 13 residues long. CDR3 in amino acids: CASSLSQGFEAFF. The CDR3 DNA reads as TGTGCCAGCAGTCTATCACAGGGGTTTGAAGCTTTCTTT.

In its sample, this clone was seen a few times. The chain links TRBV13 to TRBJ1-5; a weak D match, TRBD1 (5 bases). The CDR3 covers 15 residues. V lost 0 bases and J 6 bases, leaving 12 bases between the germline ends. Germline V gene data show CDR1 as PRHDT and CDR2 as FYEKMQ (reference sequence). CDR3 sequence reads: CASSLGGSRVQPQHF. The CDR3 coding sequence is TGTGCCAGCAGCTTAGGCGGGAGCAGGGTTCAGCCCCAGCATTTT. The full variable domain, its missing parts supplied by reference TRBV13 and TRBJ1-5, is AAGVIQSPRHLIKEKRETATLKCYPIPRHDTVYWYQQGPGQDPQFLISFYEKMQSDKGSIPDRFSAQQFSDYHSELNMSSLELGDSALYFCASSLGGSRVQPQHFGDGTRLSIL.

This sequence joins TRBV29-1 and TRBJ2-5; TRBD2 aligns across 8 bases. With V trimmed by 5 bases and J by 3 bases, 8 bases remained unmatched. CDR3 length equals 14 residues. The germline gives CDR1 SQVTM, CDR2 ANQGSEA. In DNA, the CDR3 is TGCAGCGTTCCCTCTAATAGCGGGGAAGAGACCCAGTACTTC. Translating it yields CSVPSNSGEETQYF.

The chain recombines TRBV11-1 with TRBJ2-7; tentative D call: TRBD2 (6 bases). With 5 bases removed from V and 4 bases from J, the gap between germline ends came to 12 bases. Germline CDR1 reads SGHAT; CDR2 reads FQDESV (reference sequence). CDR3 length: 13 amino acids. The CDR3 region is CASSPGTSYEQYF. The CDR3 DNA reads TGTGCCAGCAGCCCCGGGACTTCGTACGAGCAGTACTTC.

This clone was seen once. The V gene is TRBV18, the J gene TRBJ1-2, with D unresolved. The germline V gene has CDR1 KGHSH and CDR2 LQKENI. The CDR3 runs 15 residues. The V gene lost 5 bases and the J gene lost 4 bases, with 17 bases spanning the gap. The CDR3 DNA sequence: TGTGCCAGCTCAAACAGTCGGGAGCTCGTCTATGGCTACACCTTC. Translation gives CASSNSRELVYGYTF. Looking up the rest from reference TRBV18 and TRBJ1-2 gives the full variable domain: NAGVMQNPRHLVRRRGQEARLRCSPMKGHSHVYWYRQLPEEGLKFMVYLQKENIIDESGMPKERFSAEFPKEGPSILRIQQVVRGDSAAYFCASSNSRELVYGYTFGSGTRLTVV.

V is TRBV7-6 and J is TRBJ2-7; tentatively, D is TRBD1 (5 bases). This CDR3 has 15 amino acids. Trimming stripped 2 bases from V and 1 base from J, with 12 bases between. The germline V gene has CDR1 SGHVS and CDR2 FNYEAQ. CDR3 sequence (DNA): TGTGCCAGCAGCTTAACACGACAGAGTTCCTACGAGCAGTACTTC. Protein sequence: CASSLTRQSSYEQYF.

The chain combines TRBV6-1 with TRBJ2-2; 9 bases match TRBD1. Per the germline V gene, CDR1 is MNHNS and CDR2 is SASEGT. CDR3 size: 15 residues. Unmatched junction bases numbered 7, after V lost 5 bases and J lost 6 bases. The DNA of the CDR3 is TGTGCCAGCAGTAGAGGGACAGGGTGGGCCGGGGAGCTGTTTTTT. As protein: CASSRGTGWAGELFF.

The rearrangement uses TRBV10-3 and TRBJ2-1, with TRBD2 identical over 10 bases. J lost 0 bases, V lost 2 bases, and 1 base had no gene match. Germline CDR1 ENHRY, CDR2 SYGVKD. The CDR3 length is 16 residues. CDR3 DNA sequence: TGTGCCATCAGTGAGACTAGCGGGGTCTCCTACAATGAGCAGTTCTTC. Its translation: CAISETSGVSYNEQFF.

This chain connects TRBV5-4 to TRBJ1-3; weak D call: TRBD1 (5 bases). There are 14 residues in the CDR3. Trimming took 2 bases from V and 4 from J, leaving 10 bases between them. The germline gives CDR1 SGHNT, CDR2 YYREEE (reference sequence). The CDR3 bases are TGTGCCAGCAGCTTTGTGGGGCAGGGAAACACCATATATTTT. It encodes CASSFVGQGNTIYF.

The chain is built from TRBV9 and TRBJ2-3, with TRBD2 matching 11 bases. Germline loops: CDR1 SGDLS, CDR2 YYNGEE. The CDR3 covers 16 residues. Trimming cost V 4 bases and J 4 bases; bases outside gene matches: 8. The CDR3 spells CASSLYSGGASDTQYF. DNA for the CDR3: TGTGCCAGCAGCCTATATAGCGGGGGGGCCTCAGATACGCAGTATTTT.